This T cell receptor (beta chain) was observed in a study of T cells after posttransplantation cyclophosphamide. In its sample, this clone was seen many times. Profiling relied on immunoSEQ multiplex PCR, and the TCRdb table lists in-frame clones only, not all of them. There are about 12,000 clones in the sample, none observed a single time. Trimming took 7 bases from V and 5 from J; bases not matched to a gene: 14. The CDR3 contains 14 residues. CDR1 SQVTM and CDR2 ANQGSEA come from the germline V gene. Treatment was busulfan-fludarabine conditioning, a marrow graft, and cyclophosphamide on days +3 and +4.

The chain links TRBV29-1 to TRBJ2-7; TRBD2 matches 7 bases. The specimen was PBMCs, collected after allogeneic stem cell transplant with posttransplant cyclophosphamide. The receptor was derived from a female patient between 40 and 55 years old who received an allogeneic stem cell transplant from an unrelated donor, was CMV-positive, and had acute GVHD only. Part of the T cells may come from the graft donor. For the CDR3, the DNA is TGCAGCGCGGTCCATGGGGGAGGGCCCCACGAGCAGTACTTC. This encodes CSAVHGGGPHEQYF.